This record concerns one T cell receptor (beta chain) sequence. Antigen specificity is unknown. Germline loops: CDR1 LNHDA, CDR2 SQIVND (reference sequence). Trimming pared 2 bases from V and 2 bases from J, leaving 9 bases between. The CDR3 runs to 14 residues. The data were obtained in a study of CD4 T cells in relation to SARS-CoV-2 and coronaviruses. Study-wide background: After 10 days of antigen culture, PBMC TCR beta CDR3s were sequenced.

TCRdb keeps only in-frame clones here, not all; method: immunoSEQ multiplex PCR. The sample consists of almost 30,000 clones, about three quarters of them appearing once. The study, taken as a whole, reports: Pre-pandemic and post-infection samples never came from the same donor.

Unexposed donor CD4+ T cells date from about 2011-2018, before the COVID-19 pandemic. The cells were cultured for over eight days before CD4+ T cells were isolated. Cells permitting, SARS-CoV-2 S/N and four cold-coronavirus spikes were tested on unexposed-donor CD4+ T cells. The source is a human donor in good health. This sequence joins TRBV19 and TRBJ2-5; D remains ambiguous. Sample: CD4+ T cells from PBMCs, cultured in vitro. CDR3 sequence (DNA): TGTGCCAGTAGTATAAGGAACAGTCAAGAGACCCAGTACTTC. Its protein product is CASSIRNSQETQYF.